This T cell receptor beta chain was captured by sequencing in a study of cytomegalovirus exposure and HLA in healthy donors listed by TCRdb under 2017. At the level of the whole study: An earlier analysis of approximately 640 of the donors reported 250 to 300 Gb of sequence data and 120 million or so unique TCR beta sequences from approximately 180 million T cells. The study aimed to test whether signatures of past pathogen exposure could be identified by cataloging public T cell receptors. A later analysis re-examined previously published TCR beta repertoires from several hundred donors and added high-resolution HLA genotyping to investigate patterns of TCR occurrence. Along with the approximately 700-subject first cohort, a separate validation cohort of over a hundred different subjects was used. Of the roughly 390 genotyped donors, less than 85% were placed in the genetic ancestry cluster associated with self-reported Caucasian donors. Donor age, sex, ethnicity and CMV serostatus were compiled together with the repertoire data. An earlier analysis of approximately 580 of the donors used high-throughput TCR beta sequencing to judge whether each TCR beta V gene segment behaved as functional or pseudogenic. Because of strong linkage in the cohort, roughly five DR-DQ haplotypes were treated as single units for association and clustering. High-throughput TCR immunosequencing, statistical association of individual TCRs with disease status, and machine learning were combined to predict cytomegalovirus infection status. The later analysis used no new phenotypic data to find candidate immune exposures, relying instead on TCR beta sequences and their occurrence across donors. Every repertoire in the discovery cohort had been generated on one and the same sequencing platform. Typing coverage varied by locus: roughly 620-640 donors for A, B, C, DRB1 and DQB1; under 550 for DQA1; 600 to 610 for DPA1; some 470 for DPB1. HLA typing covered class I and class II loci at four-digit resolution. Using immunosequencing, the study profiled T cell repertoires from roughly 650 subjects and related those repertoires to cytomegalovirus serostatus. Among 350 to 400 genotyped donors of the cohort, an average of approximately 240,000 unique TCR beta nucleotide sequences were sequenced per donor, roughly 20% of them non-productive. About 300 gigabases of sequencing data and tens of millions of unique TCR sequences were included in an early release covering several hundred HLA-typed donors. In a later genetic analysis, genome-wide SNP genotypes for about three fifths of the 666 donors were used, and that subset was treated as a discovery cohort. The paper's findings and limits, for the study overall: The study listed 170 or so TCR beta chains as associated with cytomegalovirus. A cluster of highly shared sequence variants was judged likely to be a technical artifact of the sequencing pipeline. In an earlier analysis of approximately 590 of the donors, most TCR beta V segments were observed in productive rearrangements about 87% or about 30% of the time, broadly matching IMGT annotations. The 87-base-pair reads could not distinguish some IMGT-functional V segments, including TRBV6-2 and TRBV6-3, so those segments were excluded. Because HLA typing was missing for some donors at each locus, association tests included only the typed subset. When HLA alleles, especially DR and DQ, strongly co-occurred, attributing TCR associations to individual alleles was difficult. An association between a missense DCLRE1C variant and V-gene and J-gene trimming of TCR beta chains was found in a later genetic analysis and replicated in an independent cohort. For the cohort, immune exposure information was limited to CMV serostatus. Sequencing depth was assumed to be roughly uniform across donors in the presence/absence analyses, though that assumption may not hold. A later analysis found that most CMV-associated TCR beta chains appeared HLA-restricted, with HLA associations seemingly driven largely by CMV exposure. Specific HLA alleles were associated with 15,000 to 20,000 TCR beta sequences at a false discovery rate of 0.05 in a later analysis. A further reported finding was that TCR beta sequences accurately predicted the HLA-A and HLA-B alleles for most subjects in the first cohort. According to the authors, the approach could potentially be generalized to other disease states and immunological phenotypes. Across donors, most TCR sequences were observed very rarely, whereas some public TCRs were present in many individuals. Linkage disequilibrium might explain the correlated functional status among segregating V segments, but an unknown experimental factor could not be ruled out. In a later analysis, HLA-associated TCR beta chains showed more clonal expansion and lower generation probabilities than non-associated chains that were equally common. In a later analysis, several top co-occurrence clusters were reported to appear linked to parvovirus B19, influenza, CMV and Epstein-Barr virus. In vitro tests confirmed that a few of the cytomegalovirus-associated TCR beta chains recognize cytomegalovirus antigens. According to a later genetic analysis, donors in an Asian-associated ancestry cluster had fewer N-insertions in productive TCRs than the approximately 650-donor mean. Because counts were too low, around 18 rarely observed V segments, including chromosome 9 orphons, were left out of the earlier analysis of some 600 of the donors. A later analysis found that TCR association rates varied across HLA loci, with DRB1 alleles showing the most associated TCRs and HLA-C alleles the fewest. In both the original and validation cohorts, the classifier was reported to diagnose cytomegalovirus status with high specificity and sensitivity. This cohort had only TCR beta chains sequenced, and the lack of alpha or paired-chain data limited which features could be detected.

Libraries were constructed by the immunoSEQ multiplex PCR assay. The multiplex PCR relied on a mix of 60 forward primers for TCR Vbeta segments and 13 reverse primers for TCR Jbeta segments. The CDR3 region of rearranged TCR beta genes was amplified from genomic DNA with a multiplex PCR assay. Amplified TCR beta libraries were sequenced as 87-base-pair reads on the Illumina HiSeq System. Concerning the study's data processing: Across the 500 to 850 repertoires, a later analysis counted some 80 million unique TCR beta chains, 9 million to 14 million of which were shared by at least two donors. A nearest-neighbor algorithm error-corrected the raw reads and collapsed the reads into unique sequences, merging closely related sequences to remove PCR and sequencing errors. V, D and J gene segments were assigned by aligning CDR3 sequences to IMGT reference sequences. For a sequence to be retained, a match of at least six nucleotides to both a V gene segment and a J gene segment was required. A rearrangement counted as productive if the CDR3 had no stop codons and remained in frame with V and J, and every other rearrangement counted as non-productive. CDR3 was defined according to IMGT convention as the region running from the second conserved V-encoded cysteine to the conserved J-encoded phenylalanine. The earlier analysis of a few hundred of the donors excluded sequences that lacked an unambiguous match to a single V gene segment. In an earlier analysis of 587 of the donors, V segments were called functional above 56.7% productive rearrangements and were called segregating when the between-donor standard deviation exceeded 5%. To diagnose cytomegalovirus status from the catalog of TCR beta chain sequences, a statistical classification framework was built. V and J gene assignment, in a later analysis, came from comparing TCR nucleotide sequences with IMGT/GENE-DB human TR gene sequences. Using the TCRdist pipeline, a later analysis assigned CDR3 sequences along with most-parsimonious VDJ recombination scenarios. In a later analysis, each TCR beta chain was defined by its CDR3 amino acid sequence together with its V-gene family, and reads lacking a unique V-gene family were excluded. To address suspected cross-contamination and a sequencing artifact, a later analysis removed approximately 600 highly shared, low-generation-probability nucleotide sequences. A later analysis calculated a clonal expansion index for each public chain from normalized within-repertoire ranks of inferred template counts. Generation probabilities in a later analysis came from a VDJ recombination model fitted to out-of-frame rearrangements, and those results were checked against IGoR. In a later analysis, hypergeometric tests were used to score TCR-TCR, TCR-HLA and TCR-CMV co-occurrence, with a repertoire-size bias correction applied to TCR pairs. A later analysis estimated false discovery rates by permuting HLA or CMV assignments 20 times. A later analysis grouped co-occurring TCRs with DBSCAN, adding TCRdist sequence similarity when clustering within HLA-allele-positive subsets. Co-occurrence clustering excluded repertoires with fewer than 30,000 or more than 120,000 public chains, plus five with anomalous nucleotide sharing. What TCRdb holds here is the immuneACCESS table cut down to in-frame rearrangements. Part of the clones is not present; checked against another copy, under half of the missing clones reflect an unresolved V gene, and the others are unexplained. V and J calls and clone size are those listed in that table; D and trimming were worked out from the DNA. Across this sample there are about 210,000 clones, with around nine tenths seen only once. The ten top clones hold 0.25% to 0.4% of the sample.

The cohort comprised approximately 700 healthy bone marrow donors. Cohort members were all nominally healthy when sampled, although unrecorded immune exposures were likely present. The donor was CMV seronegative and belonged to the group of around 350 seronegative cohort members. Every donor gave a peripheral blood sample, and the peripheral blood mononuclear cells from that sample were used for TCR beta sequencing. The Qiagen DNeasy Blood Extraction Kit was used to extract genomic DNA from the blood cell samples. Worth noting for this clone: Which antigen it targets is not known. One base away there is no much larger clone; base qualities are not given.

The CDR3 sequence holds 16 residues, the cysteine and phenylalanine included. Of the read, only the CDR3 DNA is kept; its 48 bases are in frame from base 1. V is pruned by 4 bases and J by 2 bases, leaving 10 bases of the junction without a gene match. CDR1 and CDR2 (SGHRS, YFSETQ) derive from the germline V gene. This chain joins TRBV5-1 to TRBJ2-7, with 9 bases in between that match TRBD2. The TCR sequence derives from a woman aged 25-40 years in good health and CMV-seronegative. Sequencing was carried out using PBMCs. The DNA sequence is as follows: TGCGCCAGCAGCCCTGGGTCTAGCGGGGAGCCCTACGAGCAGTACTTC. Translated, this is CASSPGSSGEPYEQYF.